This passage covers 10 T cell receptor beta chains from one sample sequenced in a study of cytomegalovirus exposure and HLA in healthy donors. The table came from immunoSEQ multiplex PCR; TCRdb's copy has only in-frame clones and leaves some out. The top ten clones hold about 7.7% of a sample with some 180,000 clones, roughly nine tenths of them seen once. The material sequenced was PBMCs. The receptors come from a man aged 30 to 45 in good health and CMV-seropositive.

This clone was found a few times. The gene calls are TRBV2 and TRBJ1-2, with TRBD1 identical over 8 bases. V gave up 3 bases and J gave up 5 bases; unmatched junction bases: 2. Looked up from germline, CDR1 is SNHLY and CDR2 is FYNNEI. This CDR3 has 13 amino acids. The chain's CDR3 is CASSEGTGYGYTF. Here the CDR3 DNA reads TGTGCCAGCAGTGAGGGGACAGGTTATGGCTACACCTTC.

V gene TRBV7-2 combines with J gene TRBJ2-5, with a tentative D call TRBD2 (5 bases). Germline CDR1 reads SGHTA; CDR2 reads FQGNSA. This CDR3 is built from 15 residues. Trimming left V 5 bases short and J 1 base short, with 14 bases between. DNA of the CDR3: TGTGCCAGCAGCCCGATTCCTAGCCCCCAAGAGACCCAGTACTTC. This gives the protein CASSPIPSPQETQYF.

The V gene is TRBV10-3, the J gene TRBJ2-5, with 9 bases fitting TRBD1. The CDR3 spans 15 residues. Looked up from germline, CDR1 is ENHRY and CDR2 is SYGVKD. V trimming: 6 bases; J trimming: 1 base; junction bases outside the gene matches: 6. The CDR3 sequence is CAISSGTGTQETQYF. DNA for the CDR3: TGTGCCATCAGCAGCGGGACAGGGACCCAAGAGACCCAGTACTTC.

The CDR3 is CASSGPTTILSTDTQYF. The CDR3 DNA reads as TGTGCCAGCAGTGGCCCCACTACCATTCTTAGCACAGATACGCAGTATTTT. The rearrangement links TRBV27 to TRBJ2-3; D uncertain. From germline, CDR1 is MNHEY and CDR2 SMNVEV (reference sequence). V dropped 5 bases and J dropped 0 bases, with 18 bases sitting between them. The CDR3 runs to 17 residues.

This clone came up a few times. The V call is TRBV7-8, the J call TRBJ1-4; 7 positions agree with TRBD1. Germline trimming cut 5 bases from V and 8 bases from J; bases unmatched to any gene: 14. Germline values: CDR1 SGHVS, CDR2 FQNEAQ. The CDR3 loop spans 16 amino acids. In nucleotides, the CDR3 is TGTGCCAGCAGCGGTAGACAGGGAAGGGGGAAGGAAAAACTGTTTTTT. It codes for CASSGRQGRGKEKLFF.

J is TRBJ2-7 and V is TRBV7-2; 7 bases agree with TRBD2. The V gene's germline CDR1 is SGHTA and CDR2 FQGNSA. Germline trimming cut 6 bases from V and 8 bases from J; bases unmatched to any gene: 10. This CDR3 region has 13 residues. The CDR3 protein is CASSFDSGGKQYF. The CDR3 bases are TGTGCCAGCAGTTTCGACTCGGGGGGTAAGCAGTACTTC.

This clone is termed medium-sized. The rearrangement joins TRBV14 to TRBJ1-6; TRBD1 aligns across 8 bases. CDR1 and CDR2 from the germline V gene are SGHDN and FVKESK. V was pared by 3 bases and J by 9 bases, with 7 bases of the junction left unmatched. CDR3 size: 15 residues. The CDR3 DNA is TGTGCCAGCAGCCACTGGACAGGGTGGGGTTCACCCCTCCACTTT. It is translated as CASSHWTGWGSPLHF. Filled out from reference TRBV14 and TRBJ1-6, the complete variable domain reads EAGVTQFPSHSVIEKGQTVTLRCDPISGHDNLYWYRRVMGKEIKFLLHFVKESKQDESGMPNNRFLAERTGGTYSTLKVQPAELEDSGVYFCASSHWTGWGSPLHFGNGTRLTVT.

The chain joins TRBV5-6 to TRBJ2-1, with D possibly being TRBD1 (6 bases). Germline CDR1 SGHDT, CDR2 YYEEEE. Trimming removed 0 bases from V and 7 bases from J, with 14 bases in between. CDR3 length: 15 amino acids. In DNA, the CDR3 is TGTGCCAGCAGCTTGGGGCCAAACCAGGGGAATGAGCAGTTCTTC. Residues: CASSLGPNQGNEQFF.

This clone was seen a handful of times. This chain links TRBV9 with TRBJ2-5; 11 nucleotides agree with TRBD2. Germline V gene data show CDR1 as SGDLS and CDR2 as YYNGEE. The CDR3 spans 14 residues. Unmatched junction bases numbered 3, after V lost 4 bases and J lost 4 bases. The CDR3 protein is CASSPGTSGETQYF. DNA of the CDR3: TGTGCCAGCAGCCCCGGGACTAGCGGAGAGACCCAGTACTTC. Using reference TRBV9 and TRBJ2-5 for the parts outside the CDR3, the full variable domain is DSGVTQTPKHLITATGQRVTLRCSPRSGDLSVYWYQQSLDQGLQFLIQYYNGEERAKGNILERFSAQQFPDLHSELNLSSLELGDSALYFCASSPGTSGETQYFGPGTRLLVL.

CDR3 sequence reads: CASSSGRGDGYTF. DNA of the CDR3: TGTGCCAGCAGCAGCGGACGGGGGGATGGCTACACCTTC. This chain links TRBV6-5 with TRBJ1-2; D possibly corresponds to TRBD1 (5 bases). The V gene lost 6 bases and the J gene lost 6 bases, with 14 bases spanning the gap. The CDR3 length is 13 residues. In germline, CDR1 is MNHEY, CDR2 SVGAGI.